The entry that follows covers one T cell receptor beta chain sequence. Its antigen remains unknown. The CDR3 consists of 17 residues. Produced via immunoSEQ multiplex PCR; TCRdb's table is partial and in-frame only. The sample lists around 12,000 clones; 80% to 90% were seen once. Separate sequencing covered autoproliferating (CFSE-dim) and non-proliferating (CFSE-high) T cells from stimulus-free culture. About 50 million CFSE-labeled PBMCs were cultured six to eight days unstimulated, then replicate wells were pooled. CFSE at about 0.5 uM labeled the PBMCs, which were then cultured unstimulated. The data were taken from a study of memory B cells and T cells in multiple sclerosis.

Sequencing used PBMCs from blood kept in culture. This TCR came from a human donor with multiple sclerosis. The genes are TRBV21-1 and TRBJ1-2; the table's D gene call, TRBD1, was not cross checked with the DNA. TRBV21-1 counts as a pseudogene. CDR3 sequence (DNA): TGTGCCAGCAGCCCTAATTGGGCAGGGTCTGAGAACTATGGCTACACCTTC. Encoded protein: CASSPNWAGSENYGYTF.